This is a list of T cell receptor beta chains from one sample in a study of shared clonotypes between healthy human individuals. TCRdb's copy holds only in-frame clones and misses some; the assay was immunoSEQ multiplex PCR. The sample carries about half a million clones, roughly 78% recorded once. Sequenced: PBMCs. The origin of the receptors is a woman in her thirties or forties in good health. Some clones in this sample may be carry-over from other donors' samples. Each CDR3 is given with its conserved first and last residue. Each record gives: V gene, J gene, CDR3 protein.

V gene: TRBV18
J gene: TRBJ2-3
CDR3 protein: CASSPREDTQYF

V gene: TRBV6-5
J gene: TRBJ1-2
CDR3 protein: CASSYSWRKPTYGYTF

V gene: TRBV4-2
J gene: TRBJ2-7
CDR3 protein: CASSQDRGGGYEQYF

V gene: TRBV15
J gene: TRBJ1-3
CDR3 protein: CATRDSSSGNTIYF

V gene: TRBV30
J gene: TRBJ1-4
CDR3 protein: CAWSVRGGGEKLFF

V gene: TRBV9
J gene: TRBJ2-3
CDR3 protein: CASSARVFTDTQYF

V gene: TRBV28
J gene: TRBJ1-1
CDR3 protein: CASSYTEAFF

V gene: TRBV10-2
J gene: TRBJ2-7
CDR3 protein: CASADYEQYF

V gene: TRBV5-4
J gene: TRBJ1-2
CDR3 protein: CASSLRGQGAGYTF

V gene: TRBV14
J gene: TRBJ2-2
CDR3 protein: CASRGTASLNTGELFF

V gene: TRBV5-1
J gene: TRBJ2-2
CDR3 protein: CASSPRLGAITGELFF

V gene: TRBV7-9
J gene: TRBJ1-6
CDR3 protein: CASSIALQGNNSPLHF

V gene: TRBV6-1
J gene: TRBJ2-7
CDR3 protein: CASSRDRGEQYF

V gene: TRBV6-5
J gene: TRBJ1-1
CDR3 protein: CASSSPHAEAFF

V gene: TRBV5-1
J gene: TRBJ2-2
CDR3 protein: CASSSQGVADTGELFF

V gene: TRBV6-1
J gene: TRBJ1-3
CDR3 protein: CASTGGDHSGNTIYF

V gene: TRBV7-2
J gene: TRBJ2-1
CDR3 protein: CASSLASGGAYNEQFF

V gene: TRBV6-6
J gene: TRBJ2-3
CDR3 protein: CASSYRGDTDTQYF

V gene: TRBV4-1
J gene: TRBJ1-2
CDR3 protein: CASSPPGQGYGYTF

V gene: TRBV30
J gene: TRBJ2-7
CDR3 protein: CAWARSLEQYF

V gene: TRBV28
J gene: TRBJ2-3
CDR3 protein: CASSSGDRGPDTQYF

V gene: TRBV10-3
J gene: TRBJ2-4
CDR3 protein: CAISESASGLKNIQYF

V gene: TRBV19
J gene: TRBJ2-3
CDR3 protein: CASSIGQGGPDTQYF

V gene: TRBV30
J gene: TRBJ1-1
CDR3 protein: CAWRQGRAYTEAFF

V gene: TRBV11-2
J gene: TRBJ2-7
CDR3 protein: CASGGGFYEQYF

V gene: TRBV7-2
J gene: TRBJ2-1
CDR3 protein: CASSLVGLSGNEQFF

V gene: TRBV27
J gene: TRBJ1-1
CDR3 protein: CASSRQNMNTEAFF

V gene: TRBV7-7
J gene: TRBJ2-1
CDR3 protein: CASSLERTNNEQFF

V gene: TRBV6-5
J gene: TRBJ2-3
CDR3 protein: CASSWTGALADTQYF

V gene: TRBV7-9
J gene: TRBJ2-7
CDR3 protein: CASSPVVRFYEQYF

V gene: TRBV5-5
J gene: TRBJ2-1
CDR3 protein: CASSPLASSYNEQFF

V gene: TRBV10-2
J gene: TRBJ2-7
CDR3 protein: CASRYRNSYEQYF

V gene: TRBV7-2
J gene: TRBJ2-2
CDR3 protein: CASSFVTGELFF

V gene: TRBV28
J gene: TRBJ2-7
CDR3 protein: CASSSPPTEPYEQYF

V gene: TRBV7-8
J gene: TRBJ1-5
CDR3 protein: CASSAGRNNQPQHF

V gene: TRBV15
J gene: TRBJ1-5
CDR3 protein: CATSSVNPWQPQHF

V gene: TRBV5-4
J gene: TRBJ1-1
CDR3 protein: CASSFRSGANTEAFF

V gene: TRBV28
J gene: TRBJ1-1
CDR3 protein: CASSPQLNTEAFF

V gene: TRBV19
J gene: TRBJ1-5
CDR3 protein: CASSRAGGDNQPQHF

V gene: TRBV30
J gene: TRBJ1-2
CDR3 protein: CAWSVLSSGYGYTF

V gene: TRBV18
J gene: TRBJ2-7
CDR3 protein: CASSPPSLEEQYF

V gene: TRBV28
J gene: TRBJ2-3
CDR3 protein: CASSQGSTDTQYF

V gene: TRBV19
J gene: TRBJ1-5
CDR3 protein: CASSIIDGRLGNQPQHF

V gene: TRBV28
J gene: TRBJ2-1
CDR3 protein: CASRREPYNEQFF

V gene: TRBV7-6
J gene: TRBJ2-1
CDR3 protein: CASSPSRDRDQFF

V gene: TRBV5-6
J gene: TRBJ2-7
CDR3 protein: CASSRQGAQSVGEQYF

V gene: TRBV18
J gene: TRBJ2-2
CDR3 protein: CASSRLGDNTGELFF

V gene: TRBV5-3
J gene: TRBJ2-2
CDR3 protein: CARSFTGYTGELFF

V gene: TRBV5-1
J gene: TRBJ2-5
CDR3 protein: CASHGETQYF

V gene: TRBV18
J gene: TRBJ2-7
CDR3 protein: CASSPQGLAGVSYEQYF

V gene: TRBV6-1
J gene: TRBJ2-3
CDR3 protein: CASSGGRRGVTDTQYF

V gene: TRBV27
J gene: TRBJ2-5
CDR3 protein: CASSPLVGRETQYF

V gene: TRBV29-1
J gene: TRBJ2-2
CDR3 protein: CSVGSGSNTGELFF

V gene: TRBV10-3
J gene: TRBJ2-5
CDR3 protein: CAISESRGRGEETQYF